This T cell receptor beta chain originates from a study of blood T cells in healthy people across ages. Study context: Template switching picked up about one barcoded beta molecule for each two T cells. The study, taken as a whole, reports: More naive CD4+ cells and higher diversity were found in long-lived than in aged donors.

The use of a sample-barcoded 5' primer and a J-beta primer mix characterized a second PCR of 7 to 11 cycles. Every cDNA molecule bore a tag from a template-switch adaptor containing 12 random nucleotides. TCRdb fed the 5' RACE reads into MiXCR, producing one record per CDR3 protein. The sample has about 1.6 million distinct CDR3 sequences; about 31% are singletons. Note on this clonotype: Antigen specificity is unknown.

Germline assignment: CDR1 LGHNA and CDR2 YNFKEQ. V was shortened by 2 bases and J by 7 bases, with 9 bases between the two germline ends. This CDR3 spans 13 amino acids. The sequenced sample consisted of blood. The TCR originated in a woman aged 30 to 39 in good health. V gene TRBV4-2 combines with J gene TRBJ2-1, with D possibly matching TRBD1 (5 bases). The CDR3 protein is CASSQQGWNEQFF. The CDR3 DNA follows: TGTGCCAGCAGCCAACAGGGTTGGAATGAGCAGTTCTTC.